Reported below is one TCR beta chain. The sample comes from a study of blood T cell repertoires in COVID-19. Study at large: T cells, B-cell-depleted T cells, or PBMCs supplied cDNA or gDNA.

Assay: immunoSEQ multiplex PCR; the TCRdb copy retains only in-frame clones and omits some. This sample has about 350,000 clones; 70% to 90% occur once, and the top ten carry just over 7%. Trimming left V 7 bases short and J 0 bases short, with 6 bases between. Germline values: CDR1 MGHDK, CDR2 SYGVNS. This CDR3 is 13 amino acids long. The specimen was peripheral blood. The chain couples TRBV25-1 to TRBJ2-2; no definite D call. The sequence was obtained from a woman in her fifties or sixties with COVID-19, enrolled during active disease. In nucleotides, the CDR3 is TGTGCCAGCACCCCAACGAACACCGGGGAGCTGTTTTTT. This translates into CASTPTNTGELFF.